This T cell receptor (beta chain) was sequenced for a study of T cell repertoires in cytomegalovirus infection. Study-wide findings and caveats: Ex vivo responses were dominated by HLA-C-restricted CMV-specific TCR beta clonotypes.

A single record per CDR3 protein comes from TCRdb applying MiXCR to the reads. The sample lists some 100,000 distinct CDR3 sequences, around 22% occurring once. Germline V gives CDR1 SGHNT, CDR2 YENEEA. CDR3 size: 13 residues. Between the trimmed V and J ends, which lost 1 base and 2 bases, there was a span of 4 bases. This clonotype was picked up many times. Its antigen remains unidentified. Sequencing input: CD8+ T cells from PBMCs. The receptor was isolated from a human donor in good health (CMV status not recorded). Some clones in this sample may be carry-over from other donors' samples. The chain recombines TRBV11-3 with TRBJ2-3; D is ambiguous. The CDR3 is CASSLGDTDTQYF. The CDR3 bases are TGTGCCAGCAGCTTAGGAGACACAGATACGCAGTATTTT.